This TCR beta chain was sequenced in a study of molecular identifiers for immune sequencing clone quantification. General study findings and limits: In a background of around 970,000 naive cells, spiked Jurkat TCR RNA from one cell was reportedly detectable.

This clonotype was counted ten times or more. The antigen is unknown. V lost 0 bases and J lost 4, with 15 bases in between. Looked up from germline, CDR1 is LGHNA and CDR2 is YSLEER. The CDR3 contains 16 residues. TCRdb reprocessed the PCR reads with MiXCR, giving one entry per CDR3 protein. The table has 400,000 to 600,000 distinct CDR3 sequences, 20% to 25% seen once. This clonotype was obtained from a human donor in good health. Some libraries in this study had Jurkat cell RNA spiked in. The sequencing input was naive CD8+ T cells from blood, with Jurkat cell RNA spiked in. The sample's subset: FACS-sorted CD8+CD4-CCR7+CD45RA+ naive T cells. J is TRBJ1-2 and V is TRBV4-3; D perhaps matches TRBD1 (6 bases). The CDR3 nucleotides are TGCGCCAGCAGCCAAGATCAACAGGGTACGACCTATGGCTACACCTTC. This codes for CASSQDQQGTTYGYTF.